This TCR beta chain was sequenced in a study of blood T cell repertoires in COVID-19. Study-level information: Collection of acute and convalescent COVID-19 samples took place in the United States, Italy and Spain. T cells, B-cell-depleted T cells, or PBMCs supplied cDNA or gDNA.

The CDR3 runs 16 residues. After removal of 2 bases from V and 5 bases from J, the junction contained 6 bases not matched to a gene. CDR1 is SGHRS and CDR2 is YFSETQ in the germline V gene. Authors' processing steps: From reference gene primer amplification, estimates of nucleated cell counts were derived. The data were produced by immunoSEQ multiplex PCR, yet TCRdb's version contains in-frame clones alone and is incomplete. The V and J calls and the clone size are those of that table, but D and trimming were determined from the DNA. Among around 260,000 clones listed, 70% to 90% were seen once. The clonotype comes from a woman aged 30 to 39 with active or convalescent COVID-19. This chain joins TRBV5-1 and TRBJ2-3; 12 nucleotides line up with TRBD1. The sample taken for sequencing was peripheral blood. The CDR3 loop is CASSLTGQGALDTQYF. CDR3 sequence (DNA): TGCGCCAGCAGCTTAACGGGACAGGGGGCTTTAGATACGCAGTATTTT.